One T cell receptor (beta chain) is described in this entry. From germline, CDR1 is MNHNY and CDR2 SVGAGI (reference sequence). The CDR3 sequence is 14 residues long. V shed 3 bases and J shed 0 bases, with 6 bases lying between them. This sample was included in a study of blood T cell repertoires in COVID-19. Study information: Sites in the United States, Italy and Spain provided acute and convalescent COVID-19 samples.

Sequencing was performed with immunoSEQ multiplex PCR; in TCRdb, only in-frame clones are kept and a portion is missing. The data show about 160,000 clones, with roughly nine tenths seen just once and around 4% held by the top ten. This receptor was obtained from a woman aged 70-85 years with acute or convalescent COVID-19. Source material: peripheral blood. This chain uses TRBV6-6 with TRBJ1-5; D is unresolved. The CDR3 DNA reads TGTGCCAGCAGTTATGTAAATAGCAATCAGCCCCAGCATTTT. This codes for CASSYVNSNQPQHF.